What follows is one T cell receptor beta chain and its context. This sample stems from a study of T cells after yellow fever vaccination. TCRdb re-called the 5' RACE reads through MiXCR, storing one row per CDR3 protein. The table shows a few hundred thousand distinct CDR3 sequences, with about 19% occurring only once. This specimen consisted of PBMCs, obtained 15 days after the yellow fever booster vaccination. The sequence was collected from a man in his thirties or forties who received the YFV17D yellow fever vaccine.

CDR3 bases: TGCGCCAGCGGTCGGACAGACCACAATGAGCAGTTCTTC. It is translated as CASGRTDHNEQFF. The chain employs TRBV4-3 and TRBJ2-1; D possibly corresponds to TRBD1 (6 bases). V gave up 8 bases and J gave up 5 bases, with 13 bases separating them. Germline-derived CDR1 and CDR2 are LGHNA and YSLEER. This CDR3 is 13 amino acids long.